This is a list of T cell receptor beta chains from one sample in a study of blood T cells in healthy people across ages. TCRdb processed the 5' RACE reads anew with MiXCR; each CDR3 protein has one entry. The data show 540,000 or so distinct CDR3 sequences, 20% to 30% seen once. This same sample was also part of a study on T cells of mothers and their children.

Sequencing input: blood. These receptor sequences come from a boy aged 10-17 years in good health. Each CDR3 is given with its conserved first and last residue. A D gene is named only where the DNA matches it firmly. The size entry is marked missing in some rows and otherwise reads once, few, many or a size class.

v_gene: TRBV6-5
abundance: .
j_gene: TRBJ2-7
d_gene: .
CDR3aa: CASSQGVNRNEQYF
CDR3nt: TGTGCCAGCAGTCAAGGGGTTAATCGGAACGAGCAGTACTTC

v_gene: TRBV5-6
abundance: .
j_gene: TRBJ2-7
d_gene: .
CDR3aa: CAGSAGQSYEQYF
CDR3nt: TGTGCCGGCAGCGCGGGACAGAGCTACGAGCAGTACTTC

v_gene: TRBV21-1
abundance: .
j_gene: TRBJ2-5
d_gene: .
CDR3aa: CASSKLHWEAQYF
CDR3nt: TGTGCCAGCAGCAAACTCCACTGGGAGGCCCAGTACTTC

v_gene: TRBV29-1
abundance: .
j_gene: TRBJ1-1
d_gene: .
CDR3aa: CSVWDGVVTEAFF
CDR3nt: TGCAGCGTTTGGGACGGGGTGGTCACTGAAGCTTTCTTT

v_gene: TRBV28
abundance: .
j_gene: TRBJ2-5
d_gene: .
CDR3aa: CASRRRDPETQYF
CDR3nt: TGTGCCAGCAGACGTCGTGATCCGGAGACCCAGTACTTC

v_gene: TRBV29-1
abundance: .
j_gene: TRBJ1-2
d_gene: .
CDR3aa: CSVEDPGGAFGYTF
CDR3nt: TGCAGCGTTGAAGATCCCGGGGGCGCATTTGGCTACACCTTC

v_gene: TRBV7-2
abundance: many
j_gene: TRBJ2-7
d_gene: .
CDR3aa: CASSYRSERSYEQYF
CDR3nt: TGTGCCAGCAGCTACCGATCCGAACGCTCCTACGAGCAGTACTTC

v_gene: TRBV7-3
abundance: few
j_gene: TRBJ1-2
d_gene: TRBD1
CDR3aa: CASSSGQEGGYTF
CDR3nt: TGTGCCAGCAGCTCCGGACAGGAGGGGGGCTACACCTTC

v_gene: TRBV12-3/TRBV12-4
abundance: .
j_gene: TRBJ1-1
d_gene: .
CDR3aa: CASTPTANTEAFF
CDR3nt: TGTGCCAGCACCCCGACAGCGAACACTGAAGCTTTCTTT

v_gene: TRBV6-4
abundance: .
j_gene: TRBJ2-7
d_gene: .
CDR3aa: CASRNEGTYCEQYF
CDR3nt: TGTGCCAGCAGAAATGAGGGGACTTATTGTGAGCAGTACTTC

v_gene: TRBV15
abundance: many
j_gene: TRBJ2-7
d_gene: .
CDR3aa: CATSRVTGYSYEQYF
CDR3nt: TGTGCCACCAGCAGAGTGACAGGTTACTCCTACGAGCAGTACTTC

v_gene: TRBV4-3
abundance: .
j_gene: TRBJ1-2
d_gene: .
CDR3aa: CASSQDGVSYGYTF
CDR3nt: TGCGCCAGCAGCCAAGATGGAGTTAGCTATGGCTACACCTTC

v_gene: TRBV5-1
abundance: few
j_gene: TRBJ1-1
d_gene: .
CDR3aa: CASSLILTGSNTEAFF
CDR3nt: TGCGCCAGCAGCTTGATTCTTACAGGCTCGAACACTGAAGCTTTCTTT

v_gene: TRBV29-1
abundance: few
j_gene: TRBJ2-3
d_gene: TRBD2
CDR3aa: CSVEGAGVSDTQYF
CDR3nt: TGCAGCGTTGAAGGAGCGGGAGTTTCAGATACGCAGTATTTT

v_gene: TRBV3-1
abundance: .
j_gene: TRBJ2-3
d_gene: .
CDR3aa: CASSPLRGASTDTQYF
CDR3nt: TGTGCCAGCAGCCCTTTGCGTGGAGCTAGCACAGATACGCAGTATTTT

v_gene: TRBV28
abundance: .
j_gene: TRBJ1-2
d_gene: .
CDR3aa: CATRRGSDYGYTF
CDR3nt: TGTGCCACCCGGCGGGGGAGCGACTATGGCTACACCTTC

v_gene: TRBV4-1
abundance: .
j_gene: TRBJ2-1
d_gene: TRBD2
CDR3aa: CASSQLAGVGGDGQFF
CDR3nt: TGCGCCAGCAGCCAGCTAGCGGGAGTCGGTGGGGATGGGCAGTTCTTC

v_gene: TRBV9
abundance: .
j_gene: TRBJ2-1
d_gene: TRBD2
CDR3aa: CASSATSAEQFF
CDR3nt: TGTGCCAGCAGTGCCACTAGCGCTGAGCAGTTCTTC